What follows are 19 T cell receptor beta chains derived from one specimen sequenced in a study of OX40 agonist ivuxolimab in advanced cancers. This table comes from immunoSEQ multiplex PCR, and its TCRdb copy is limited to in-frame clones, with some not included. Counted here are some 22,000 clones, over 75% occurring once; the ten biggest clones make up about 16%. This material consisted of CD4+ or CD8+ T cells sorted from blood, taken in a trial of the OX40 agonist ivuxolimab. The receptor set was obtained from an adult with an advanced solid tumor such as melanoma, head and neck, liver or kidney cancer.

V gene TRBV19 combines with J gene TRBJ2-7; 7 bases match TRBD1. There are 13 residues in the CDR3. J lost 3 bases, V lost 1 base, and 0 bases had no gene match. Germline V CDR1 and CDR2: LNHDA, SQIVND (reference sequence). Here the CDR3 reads CASSIGQGYEQYF. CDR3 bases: TGTGCCAGTAGTATAGGACAGGGCTACGAGCAGTACTTC.

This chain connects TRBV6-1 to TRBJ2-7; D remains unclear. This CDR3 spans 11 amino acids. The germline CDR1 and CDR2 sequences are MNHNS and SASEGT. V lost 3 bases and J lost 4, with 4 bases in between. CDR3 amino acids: CASSELYEQYF. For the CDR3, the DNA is TGTGCCAGCAGTGAGTTGTACGAGCAGTACTTC.

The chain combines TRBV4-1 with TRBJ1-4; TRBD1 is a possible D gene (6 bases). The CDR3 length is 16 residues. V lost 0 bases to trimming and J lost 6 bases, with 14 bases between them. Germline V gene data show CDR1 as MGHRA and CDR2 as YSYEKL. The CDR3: CASSQDLKQGYEKLFF. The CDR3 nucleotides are TGCGCCAGCAGCCAAGATCTAAAACAGGGTTATGAAAAACTGTTTTTT.

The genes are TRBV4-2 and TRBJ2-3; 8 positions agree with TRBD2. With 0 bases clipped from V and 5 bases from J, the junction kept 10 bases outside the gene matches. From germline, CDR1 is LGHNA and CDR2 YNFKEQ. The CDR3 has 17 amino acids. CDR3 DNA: TGTGCCAGCAGCCAAGATCCGGTTGCGGGGGGCCAAGATACGCAGTATTTT. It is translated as CASSQDPVAGGQDTQYF.

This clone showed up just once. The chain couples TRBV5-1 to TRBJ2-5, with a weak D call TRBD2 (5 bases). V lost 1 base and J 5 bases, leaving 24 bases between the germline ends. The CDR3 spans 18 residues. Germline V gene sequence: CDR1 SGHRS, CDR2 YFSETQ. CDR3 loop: CASSLRYKRDSLDETQYF. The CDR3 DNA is TGCGCCAGCAGCTTGAGGTACAAGAGGGATTCGTTAGATGAGACCCAGTACTTC.

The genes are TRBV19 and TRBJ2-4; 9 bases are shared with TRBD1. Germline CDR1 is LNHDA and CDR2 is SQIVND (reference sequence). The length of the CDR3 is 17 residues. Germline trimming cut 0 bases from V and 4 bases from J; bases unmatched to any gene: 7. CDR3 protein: CASSIDHGQGTKNIQYF. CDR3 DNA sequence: TGTGCCAGTAGTATAGATCATGGACAGGGGACAAAAAACATTCAGTACTTC.

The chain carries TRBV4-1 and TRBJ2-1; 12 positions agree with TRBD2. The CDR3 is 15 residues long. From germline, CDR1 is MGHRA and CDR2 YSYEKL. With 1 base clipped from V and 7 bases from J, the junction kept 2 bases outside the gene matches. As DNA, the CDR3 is TGCGCCAGCAGCCAAGTAACTAGCGGGGGGAATGAGCAGTTCTTC. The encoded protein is CASSQVTSGGNEQFF.

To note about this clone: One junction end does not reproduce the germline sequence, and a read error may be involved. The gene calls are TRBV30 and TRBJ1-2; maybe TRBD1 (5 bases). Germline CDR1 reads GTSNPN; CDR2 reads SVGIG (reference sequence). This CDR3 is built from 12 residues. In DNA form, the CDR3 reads TGTGCCTGGAGTGATAACAGTGGGGGATTGGCCTTC. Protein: CAWSDNSGGLAF.

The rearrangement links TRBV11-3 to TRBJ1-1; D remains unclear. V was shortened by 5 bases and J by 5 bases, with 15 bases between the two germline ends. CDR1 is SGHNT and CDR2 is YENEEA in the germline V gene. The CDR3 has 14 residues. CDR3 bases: TGTGCCAGCAGCGTTAGTCAGCAAGGGACTGAAGCTTTCTTT. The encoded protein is CASSVSQQGTEAFF.

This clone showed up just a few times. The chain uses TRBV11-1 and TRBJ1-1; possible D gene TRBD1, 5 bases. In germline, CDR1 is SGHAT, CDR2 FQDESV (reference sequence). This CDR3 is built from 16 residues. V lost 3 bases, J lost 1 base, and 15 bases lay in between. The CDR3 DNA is TGTGCCAGCAGCTTTTTTGTTCGGCAGGGGAACACTGAAGCTTTCTTT. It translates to CASSFFVRQGNTEAFF. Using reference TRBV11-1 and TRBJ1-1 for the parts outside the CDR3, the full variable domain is EAEVAQSPRYKITEKSQAVAFWCDPISGHATLYWYRQILGQGPELLVQFQDESVVDDSQLPKDRFSAERLKGVDSTLKIQPAELGDSAMYLCASSFFVRQGNTEAFFGQGTRLTVV.

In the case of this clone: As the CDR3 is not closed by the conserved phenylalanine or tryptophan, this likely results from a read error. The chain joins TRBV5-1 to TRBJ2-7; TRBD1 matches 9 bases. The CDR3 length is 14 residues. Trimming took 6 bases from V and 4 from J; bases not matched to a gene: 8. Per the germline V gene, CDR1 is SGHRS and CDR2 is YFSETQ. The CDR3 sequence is CASNMGQGSYEQYS. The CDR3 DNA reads TGCGCCAGCAATATGGGACAGGGTTCTTACGAGCAGTACTCC.

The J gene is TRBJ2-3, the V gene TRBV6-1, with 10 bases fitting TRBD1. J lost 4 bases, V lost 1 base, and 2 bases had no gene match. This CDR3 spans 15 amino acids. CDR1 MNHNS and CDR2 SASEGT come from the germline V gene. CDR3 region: CASSEETGGADTQYF. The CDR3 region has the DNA TGTGCCAGCAGTGAAGAGACAGGGGGCGCAGATACGCAGTATTTT.

CDR3 sequence: CASSFRDRGGNQPQHF. The CDR3 bases are TGTGCCAGCAGCTTCCGGGACAGGGGCGGCAATCAGCCCCAGCATTTT. The rearrangement uses TRBV13 and TRBJ1-5; 10 nucleotides line up with TRBD1. The CDR3 spans 16 residues. Germline CDR1 is PRHDT and CDR2 is FYEKMQ (reference sequence). The V gene end was trimmed by 3 bases and the J gene end by 2 bases; junction bases not matched to a gene: 4. The full variable domain, with the rest looked up from reference TRBV13 and TRBJ1-5, is AAGVIQSPRHLIKEKRETATLKCYPIPRHDTVYWYQQGPGQDPQFLISFYEKMQSDKGSIPDRFSAQQFSDYHSELNMSSLELGDSALYFCASSFRDRGGNQPQHFGDGTRLSIL.

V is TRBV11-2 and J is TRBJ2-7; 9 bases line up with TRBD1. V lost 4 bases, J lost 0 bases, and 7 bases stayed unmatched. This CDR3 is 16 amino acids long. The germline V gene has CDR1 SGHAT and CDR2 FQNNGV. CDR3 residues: CASSSGQGPSSYEQYF. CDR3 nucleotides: TGTGCCAGCAGCTCCGGACAGGGGCCAAGCTCCTACGAGCAGTACTTC.

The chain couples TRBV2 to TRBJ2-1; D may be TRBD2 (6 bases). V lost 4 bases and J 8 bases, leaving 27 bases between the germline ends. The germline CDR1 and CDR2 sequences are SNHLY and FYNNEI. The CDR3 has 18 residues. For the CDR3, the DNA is TGTGCCAGCAGTGTATTGAAAGCGGGTGCGACCCTTGCGCATGAGCAGTTCTTC. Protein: CASSVLKAGATLAHEQFF.

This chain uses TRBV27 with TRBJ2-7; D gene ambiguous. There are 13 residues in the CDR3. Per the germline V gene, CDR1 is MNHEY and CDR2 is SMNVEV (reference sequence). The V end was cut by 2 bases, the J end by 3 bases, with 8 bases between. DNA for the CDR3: TGTGCCAGCAGTTTAACGGACGTCTACGAGCAGTACTTC. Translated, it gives CASSLTDVYEQYF.

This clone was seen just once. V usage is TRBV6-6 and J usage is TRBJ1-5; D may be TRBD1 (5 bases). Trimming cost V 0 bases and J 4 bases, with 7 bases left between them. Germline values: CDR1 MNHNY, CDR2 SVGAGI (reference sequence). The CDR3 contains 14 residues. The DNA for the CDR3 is TGTGCCAGCAGTTACTCGAGGGGAAATCAGCCCCAGCATTTT. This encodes CASSYSRGNQPQHF.

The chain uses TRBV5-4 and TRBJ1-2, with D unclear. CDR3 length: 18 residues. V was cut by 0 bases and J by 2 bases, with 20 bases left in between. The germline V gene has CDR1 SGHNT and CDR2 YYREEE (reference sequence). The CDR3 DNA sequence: TGTGCCAGCAGCTTGGGCTCTAAGGACGTTACGCGGAACTATGGCTACACCTTC. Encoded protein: CASSLGSKDVTRNYGYTF. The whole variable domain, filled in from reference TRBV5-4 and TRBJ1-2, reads ETGVTQSPTHLIKTRGQQVTLRCSSQSGHNTVSWYQQALGQGPQFIFQYYREEENGRGNFPPRFSGLQFPNYSSELNVNALELDDSALYLCASSLGSKDVTRNYGYTFGSGTRLTVV.

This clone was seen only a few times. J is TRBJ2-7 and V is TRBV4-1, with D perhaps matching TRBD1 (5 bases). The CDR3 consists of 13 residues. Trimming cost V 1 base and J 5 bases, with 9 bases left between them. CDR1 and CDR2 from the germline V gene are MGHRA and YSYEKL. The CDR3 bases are TGCGCCAGCAGCCAAGTAAGGGGAAACGAGCAGTACTTC. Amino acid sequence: CASSQVRGNEQYF.